This T cell receptor (beta chain) was found in a study of beta chain features in type 1 diabetes. Reverse transcription of all isolated RNA meant that expressed TCRB transcripts were sequenced. The table came from immunoSEQ multiplex PCR; TCRdb's copy has only in-frame clones and leaves some out. There are approximately 600,000 clones in the sample; roughly 12% occur only once, and about 0.11% lies in the top ten. Germline CDR1 is ENHRY and CDR2 is SYGVKD. The CDR3 runs to 11 residues. Trimming pared 5 bases from V and 5 bases from J, leaving 7 bases between. This clone has just a few counts. Its antigen remains unidentified. General study points: Overrepresentation of cells with high TCR expression could result from cDNA sequencing. Researchers report that Type 1 diabetes patients had moderately but significantly shorter TCRB CDR3s across all four CD4+ subsets. Across patients, naive, central memory and Treg TCRB repertoires exhibited apparently greater similarity than was observed across healthy donors.

V gene TRBV10-3 combines with J gene TRBJ2-7, with D unclear. The sequence came from a man aged 25 to 40 with type 1 diabetes. Input material: naive CD4+ T cells from blood. CDR3 protein: CAISRLDEQYF. CDR3 coding DNA: TGTGCCATCAGTCGTTTAGACGAGCAGTACTTC.